This entry lists 4 T cell receptor beta chains sequenced from one sample in a study of technical replicates of blood from a few donors. Assay used: immunoSEQ multiplex PCR; TCRdb lists only in-frame clones, some missing. The table lists more than 65,000 clones, around nine tenths of them singletons. Material for sequencing was T cells isolated from PBMCs. The source is a human donor in good health.

The chain combines TRBV29-1 with TRBJ2-7, with 9 bases that match TRBD1. The V gene end was trimmed by 0 bases and the J gene end by 6 bases; junction bases not matched to a gene: 6. Germline values: CDR1 SQVTM, CDR2 ANQGSEA. This CDR3 is 14 amino acids long. The CDR3 nucleotides read TGCAGCGTTGAAGATGGGACAGGGATGGTCGAGCAGTACTTC. This codes for CSVEDGTGMVEQYF.

This clone was seen only once. The chain employs TRBV4-2 and TRBJ2-7; perhaps TRBD2 as D (5 bases). V dropped 4 bases and J dropped 3 bases, with 16 bases sitting between them. This CDR3 contains 15 residues. In germline, CDR1 is LGHNA, CDR2 YNFKEQ. CDR3 amino acids: CASSPLSTSDYEQYF. In DNA, the CDR3 is TGTGCCAGCAGCCCCCTTTCAACTAGTGACTACGAGCAGTACTTC.

The chain recombines TRBV11-3 with TRBJ1-1; no clear D. Germline-derived CDR1 and CDR2 are SGHNT and YENEEA. The CDR3 loop spans 14 amino acids. V lost 0 bases to trimming and J lost 0 bases, with 5 bases between them. CDR3 loop: CASSLDGVNTEAFF. The CDR3 DNA follows: TGTGCCAGCAGCTTAGATGGAGTGAACACTGAAGCTTTCTTT.

The chain combines TRBV4-2 with TRBJ1-5, with D possibly being TRBD1 (5 bases). V lost 0 bases and J lost 2, with 11 bases in between. Germline-derived CDR1 and CDR2 are LGHNA and YNFKEQ. This CDR3 comprises 16 residues. The CDR3 sequence is CASSQELRTRNQPQHF. In DNA form, the CDR3 reads TGTGCCAGCAGCCAAGAACTCAGGACACGCAATCAGCCCCAGCATTTT.